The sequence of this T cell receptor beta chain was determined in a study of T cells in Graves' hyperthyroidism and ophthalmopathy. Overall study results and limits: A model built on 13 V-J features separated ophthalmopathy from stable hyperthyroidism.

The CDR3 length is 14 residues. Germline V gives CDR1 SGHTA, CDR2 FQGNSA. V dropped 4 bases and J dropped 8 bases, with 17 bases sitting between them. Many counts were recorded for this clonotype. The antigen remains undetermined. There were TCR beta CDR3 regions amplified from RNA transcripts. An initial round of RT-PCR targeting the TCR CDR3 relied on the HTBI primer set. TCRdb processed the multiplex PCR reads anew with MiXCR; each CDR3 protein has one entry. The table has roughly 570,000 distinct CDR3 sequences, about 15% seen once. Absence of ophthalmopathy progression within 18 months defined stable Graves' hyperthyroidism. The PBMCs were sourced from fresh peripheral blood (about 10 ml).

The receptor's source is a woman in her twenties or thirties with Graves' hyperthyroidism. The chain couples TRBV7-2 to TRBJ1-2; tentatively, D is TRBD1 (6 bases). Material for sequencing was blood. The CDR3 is CASSWGGAMEGYTF. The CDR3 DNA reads TGTGCCAGCAGCTGGGGGGGGGCGATGGAGGGCTACACCTTC.